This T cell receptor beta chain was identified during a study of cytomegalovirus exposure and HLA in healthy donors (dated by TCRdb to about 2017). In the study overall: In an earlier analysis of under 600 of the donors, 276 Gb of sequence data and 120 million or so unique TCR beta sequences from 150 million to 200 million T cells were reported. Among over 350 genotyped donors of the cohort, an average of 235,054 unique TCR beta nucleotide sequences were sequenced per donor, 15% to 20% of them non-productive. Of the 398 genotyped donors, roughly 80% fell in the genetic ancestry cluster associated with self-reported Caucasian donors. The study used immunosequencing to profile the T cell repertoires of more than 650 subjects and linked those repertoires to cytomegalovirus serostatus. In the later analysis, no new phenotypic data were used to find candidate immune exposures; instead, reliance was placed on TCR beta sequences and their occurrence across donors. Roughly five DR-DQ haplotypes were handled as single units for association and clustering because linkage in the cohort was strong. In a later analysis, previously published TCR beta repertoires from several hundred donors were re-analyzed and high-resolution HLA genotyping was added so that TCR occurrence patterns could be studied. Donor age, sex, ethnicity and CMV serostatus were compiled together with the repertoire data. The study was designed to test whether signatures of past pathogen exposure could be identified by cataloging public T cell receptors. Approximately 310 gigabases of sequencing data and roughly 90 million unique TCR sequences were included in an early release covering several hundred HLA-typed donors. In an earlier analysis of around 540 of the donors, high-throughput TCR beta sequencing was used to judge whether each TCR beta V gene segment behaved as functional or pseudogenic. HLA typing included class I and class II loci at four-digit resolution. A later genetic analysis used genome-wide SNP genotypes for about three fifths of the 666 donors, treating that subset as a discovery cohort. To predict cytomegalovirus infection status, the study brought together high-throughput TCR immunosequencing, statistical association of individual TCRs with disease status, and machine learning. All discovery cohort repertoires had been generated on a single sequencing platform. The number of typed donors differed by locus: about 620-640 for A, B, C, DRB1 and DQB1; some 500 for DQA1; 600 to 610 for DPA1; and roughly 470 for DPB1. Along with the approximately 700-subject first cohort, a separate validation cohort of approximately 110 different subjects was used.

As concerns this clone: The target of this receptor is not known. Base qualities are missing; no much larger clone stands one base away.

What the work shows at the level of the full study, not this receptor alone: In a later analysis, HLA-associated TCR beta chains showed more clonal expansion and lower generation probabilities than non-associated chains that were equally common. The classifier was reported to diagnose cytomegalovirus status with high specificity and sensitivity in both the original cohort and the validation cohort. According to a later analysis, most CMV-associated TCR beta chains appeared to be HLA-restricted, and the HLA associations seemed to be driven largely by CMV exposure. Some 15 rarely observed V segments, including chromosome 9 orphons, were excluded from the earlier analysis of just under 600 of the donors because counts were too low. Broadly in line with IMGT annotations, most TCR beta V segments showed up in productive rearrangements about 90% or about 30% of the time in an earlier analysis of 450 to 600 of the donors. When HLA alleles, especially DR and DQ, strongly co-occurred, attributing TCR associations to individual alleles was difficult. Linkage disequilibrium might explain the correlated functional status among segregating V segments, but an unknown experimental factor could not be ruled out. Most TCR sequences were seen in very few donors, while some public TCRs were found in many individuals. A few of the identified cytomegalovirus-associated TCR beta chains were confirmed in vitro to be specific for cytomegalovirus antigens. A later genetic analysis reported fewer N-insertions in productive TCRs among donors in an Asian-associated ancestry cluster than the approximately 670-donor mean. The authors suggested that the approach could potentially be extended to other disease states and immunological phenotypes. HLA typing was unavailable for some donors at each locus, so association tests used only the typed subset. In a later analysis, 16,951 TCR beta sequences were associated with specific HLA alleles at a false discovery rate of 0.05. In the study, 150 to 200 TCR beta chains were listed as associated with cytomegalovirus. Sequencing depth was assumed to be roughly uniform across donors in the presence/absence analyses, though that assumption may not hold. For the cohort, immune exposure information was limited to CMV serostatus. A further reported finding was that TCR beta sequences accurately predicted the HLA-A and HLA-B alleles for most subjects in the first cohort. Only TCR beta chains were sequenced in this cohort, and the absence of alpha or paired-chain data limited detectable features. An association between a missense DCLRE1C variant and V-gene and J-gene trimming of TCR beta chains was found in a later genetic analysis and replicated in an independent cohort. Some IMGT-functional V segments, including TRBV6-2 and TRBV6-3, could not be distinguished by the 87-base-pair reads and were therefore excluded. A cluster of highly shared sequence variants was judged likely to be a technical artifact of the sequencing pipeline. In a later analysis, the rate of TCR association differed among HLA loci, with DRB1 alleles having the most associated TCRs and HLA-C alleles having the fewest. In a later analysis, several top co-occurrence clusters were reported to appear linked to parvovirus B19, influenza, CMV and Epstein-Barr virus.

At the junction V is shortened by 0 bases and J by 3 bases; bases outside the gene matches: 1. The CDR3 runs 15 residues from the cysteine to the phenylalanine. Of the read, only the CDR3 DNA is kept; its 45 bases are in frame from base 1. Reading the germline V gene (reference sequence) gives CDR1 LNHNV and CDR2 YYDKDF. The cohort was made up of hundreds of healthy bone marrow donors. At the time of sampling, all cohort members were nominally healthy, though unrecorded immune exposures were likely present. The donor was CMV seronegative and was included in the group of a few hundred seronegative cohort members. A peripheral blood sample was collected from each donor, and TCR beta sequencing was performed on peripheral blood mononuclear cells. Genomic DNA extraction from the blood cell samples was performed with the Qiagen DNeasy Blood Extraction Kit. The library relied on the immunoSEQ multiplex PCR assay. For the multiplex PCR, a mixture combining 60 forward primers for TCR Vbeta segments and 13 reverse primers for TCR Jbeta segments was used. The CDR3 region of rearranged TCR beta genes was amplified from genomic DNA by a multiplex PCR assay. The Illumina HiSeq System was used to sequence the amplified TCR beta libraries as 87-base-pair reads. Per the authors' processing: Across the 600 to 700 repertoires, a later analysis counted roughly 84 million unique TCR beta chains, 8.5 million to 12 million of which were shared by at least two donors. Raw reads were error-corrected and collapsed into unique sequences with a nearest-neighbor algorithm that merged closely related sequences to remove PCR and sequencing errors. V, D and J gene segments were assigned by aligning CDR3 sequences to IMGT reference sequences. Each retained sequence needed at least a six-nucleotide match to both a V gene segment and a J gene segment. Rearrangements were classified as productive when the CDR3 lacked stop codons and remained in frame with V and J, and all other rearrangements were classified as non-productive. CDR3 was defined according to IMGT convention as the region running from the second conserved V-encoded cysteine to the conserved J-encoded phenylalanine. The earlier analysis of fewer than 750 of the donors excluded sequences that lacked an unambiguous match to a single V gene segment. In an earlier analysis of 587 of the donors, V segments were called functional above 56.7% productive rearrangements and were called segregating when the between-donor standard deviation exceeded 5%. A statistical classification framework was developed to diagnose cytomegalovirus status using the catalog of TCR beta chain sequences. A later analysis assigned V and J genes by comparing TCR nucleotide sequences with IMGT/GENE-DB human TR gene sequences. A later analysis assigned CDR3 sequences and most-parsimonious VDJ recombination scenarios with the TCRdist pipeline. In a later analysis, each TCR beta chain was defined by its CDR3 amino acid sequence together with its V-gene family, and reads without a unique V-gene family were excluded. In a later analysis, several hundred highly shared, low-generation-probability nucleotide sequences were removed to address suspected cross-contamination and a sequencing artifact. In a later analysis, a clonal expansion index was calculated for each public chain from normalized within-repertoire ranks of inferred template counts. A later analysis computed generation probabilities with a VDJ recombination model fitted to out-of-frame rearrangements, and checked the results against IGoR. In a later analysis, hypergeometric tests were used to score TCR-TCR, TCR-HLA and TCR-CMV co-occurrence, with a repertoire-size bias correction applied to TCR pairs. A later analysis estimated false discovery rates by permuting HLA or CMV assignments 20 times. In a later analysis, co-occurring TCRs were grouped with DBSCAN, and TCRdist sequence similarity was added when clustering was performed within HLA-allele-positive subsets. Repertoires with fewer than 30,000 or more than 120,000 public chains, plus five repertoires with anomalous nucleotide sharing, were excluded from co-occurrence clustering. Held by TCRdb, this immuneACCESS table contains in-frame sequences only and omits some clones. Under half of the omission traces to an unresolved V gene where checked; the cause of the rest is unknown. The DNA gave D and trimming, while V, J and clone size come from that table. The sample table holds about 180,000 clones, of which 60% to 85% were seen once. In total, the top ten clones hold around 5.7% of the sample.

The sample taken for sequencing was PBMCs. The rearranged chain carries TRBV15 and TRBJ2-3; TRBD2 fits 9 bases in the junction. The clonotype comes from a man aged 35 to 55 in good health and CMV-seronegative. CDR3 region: CATSRDTSGTDTQYF. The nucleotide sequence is TGTGCCACCAGCAGAGATACTAGCGGGACAGATACGCAGTATTTT.